This T cell receptor beta chain appears in the sequencing data of a study of immune evolution from preneoplasia to lung adenocarcinoma. Background on the study: HLA loss of heterozygosity: over 5.5% AIS, over 12% MIA, around 35% ADC, none AAH.

This CDR3 has 14 amino acids. The V and J ends lost 3 bases and 6 bases respectively, with 14 bases between them. Germline CDR1 and CDR2: GTSNPN and SVGIG (reference sequence). Clones were read by immunoSEQ multiplex PCR, and TCRdb kept only the in-frame ones, dropping some. The sample records about 15,000 clones, approximately 77% being singletons. V gene TRBV30 combines with J gene TRBJ2-2; D is unresolved. Sequences were obtained from FFPE minimally invasive lung adenocarcinoma tissue. The source of this sequence is a person aged 60 to 80 with lung adenocarcinoma. CDR3 region: CAWSPPNPPGELFF. The DNA for the CDR3 is TGTGCCTGGAGCCCACCCAACCCCCCCGGGGAGCTGTTTTTT.